The sequence of this T cell receptor (beta chain) was determined in a study of cytomegalovirus exposure and HLA in healthy donors. Study findings and constraints: The study put 160 or so TCR beta chains on its list as cytomegalovirus-associated. Rare TCR sequences predominated, though certain public TCRs were found in many donors. In vitro checks showed that a few CMV-associated chains really do target CMV antigens.

Points on this clone: What it binds is not known.

Generated by immunoSEQ multiplex PCR, the TCRdb table keeps only in-frame clones and is missing some. In the table there are over 150,000 clones, 84% of which are singletons. Germline V lookup: CDR1 SQVTM, CDR2 ANQGSEA. The V and J ends lost 3 bases and 2 bases respectively, with 13 bases between them. CDR3 length: 14 amino acids. The TCR comes from a woman aged 25 to 45 in good health and CMV-seropositive. Sequencing used PBMCs. This sequence joins TRBV29-1 and TRBJ1-2; no reliable D call. This CDR3 reads CSVDISGINYGYTF. The DNA of the CDR3 is TGCAGCGTTGATATATCGGGAATCAACTATGGCTACACCTTC.